This TCR beta chain stems from a study of cytomegalovirus exposure and HLA in healthy donors. PCR used 60 Vbeta primers and 13 Jbeta primers. The repertoire was sequenced with immunoSEQ multiplex PCR; TCRdb's copy has only in-frame clones and lacks some. The sample records about 140,000 clones, 70% being singletons. This CDR3 is 13 amino acids long. In germline, CDR1 is SGHRS, CDR2 YFSETQ. The V and J ends lost 0 bases and 4 bases respectively, with 7 bases between them. The V and J genes are TRBV5-1 and TRBJ1-2, with no clear D. Sequenced input: PBMCs. The TCR sequence derives from a woman aged 60-70 years in good health and CMV-seropositive. The chain's CDR3 is CASSLAELYGYTF. As DNA, the CDR3 is TGCGCCAGCAGCTTGGCCGAGCTCTATGGCTACACCTTC.